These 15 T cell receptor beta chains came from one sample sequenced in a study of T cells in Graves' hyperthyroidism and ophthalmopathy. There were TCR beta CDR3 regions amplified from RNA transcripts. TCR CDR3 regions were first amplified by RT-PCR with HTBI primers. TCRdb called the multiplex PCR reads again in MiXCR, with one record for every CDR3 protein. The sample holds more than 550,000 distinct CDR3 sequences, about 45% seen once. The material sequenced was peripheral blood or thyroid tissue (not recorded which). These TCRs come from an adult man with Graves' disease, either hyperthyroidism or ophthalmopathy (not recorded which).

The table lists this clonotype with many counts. Here the CDR3 DNA reads TGTGCCAGCAGTGCATACTATGGCTACACCTTC. It encodes CASSAYYGYTF. V usage is TRBV12-3 or TRBV12-4 and J usage is TRBJ1-2; D is uncertain. This CDR3 spans 11 amino acids. Trimming took off 5 bases at V and 3 bases at J, with 4 bases between the two ends.

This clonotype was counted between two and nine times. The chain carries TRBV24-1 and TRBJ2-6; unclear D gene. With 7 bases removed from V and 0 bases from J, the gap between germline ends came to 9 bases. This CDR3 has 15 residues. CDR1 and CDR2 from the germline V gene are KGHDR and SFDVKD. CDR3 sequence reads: CATSSPSSGANVLTF. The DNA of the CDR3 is TGTGCCACCAGCAGTCCGAGCTCTGGGGCCAACGTCCTGACTTTC.

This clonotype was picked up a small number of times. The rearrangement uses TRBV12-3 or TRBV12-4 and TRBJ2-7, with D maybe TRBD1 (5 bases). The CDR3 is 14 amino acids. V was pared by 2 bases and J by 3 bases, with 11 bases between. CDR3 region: CASSLFQGYYEQYF. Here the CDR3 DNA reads TGTGCCAGCAGTTTATTTCAGGGTTACTACGAGCAGTACTTC.

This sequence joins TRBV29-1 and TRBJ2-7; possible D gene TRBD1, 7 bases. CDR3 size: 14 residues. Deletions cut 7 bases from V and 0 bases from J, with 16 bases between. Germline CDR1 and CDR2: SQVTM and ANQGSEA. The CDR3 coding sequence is TGCAGCGGCTCGCGCGGGACAGCCTCCTACGAGCAGTACTTC. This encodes CSGSRGTASYEQYF.

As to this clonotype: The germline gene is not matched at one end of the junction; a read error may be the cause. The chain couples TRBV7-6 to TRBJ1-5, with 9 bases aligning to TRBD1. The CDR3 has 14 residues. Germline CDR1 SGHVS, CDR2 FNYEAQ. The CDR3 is CASTLGTGFFPQHF. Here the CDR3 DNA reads TGTGCCAGCACCTTAGGGACAGGGTTTTTCCCCCAGCATTTT.

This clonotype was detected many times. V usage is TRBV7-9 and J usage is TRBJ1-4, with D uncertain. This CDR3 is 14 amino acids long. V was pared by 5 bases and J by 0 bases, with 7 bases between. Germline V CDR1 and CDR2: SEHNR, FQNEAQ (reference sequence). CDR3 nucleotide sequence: TGTGCCAGCAGCCTCAAGGCAACTAATGAAAAACTGTTTTTT. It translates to CASSLKATNEKLFF.

The CDR3 bases are TGTGCCAGCTTAGGGCGCAGCAATCAGCCCCAGCATTTT. Translated: CASLGRSNQPQHF. The chain joins TRBV6-5 to TRBJ1-5; D not certain. Trimming stripped 8 bases from V and 1 base from J, with 9 bases between. The germline gives CDR1 MNHEY, CDR2 SVGAGI. The CDR3 extends over 13 amino acids.

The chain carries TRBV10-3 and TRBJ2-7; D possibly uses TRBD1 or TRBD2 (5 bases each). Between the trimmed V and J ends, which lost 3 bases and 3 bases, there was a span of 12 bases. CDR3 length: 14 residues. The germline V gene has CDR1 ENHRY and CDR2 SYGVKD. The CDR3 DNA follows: TGTGCCATCAGTGAAGTGAGAGGGGTCTACGAGCAGTACTTC. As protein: CAISEVRGVYEQYF.

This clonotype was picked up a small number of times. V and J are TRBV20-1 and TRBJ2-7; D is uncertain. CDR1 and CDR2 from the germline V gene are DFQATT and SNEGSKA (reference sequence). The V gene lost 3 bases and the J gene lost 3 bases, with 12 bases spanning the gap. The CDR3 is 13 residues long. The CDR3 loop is CSARAPGYYEQYF. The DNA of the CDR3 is TGCAGTGCTAGGGCCCCCGGTTACTACGAGCAGTACTTC.

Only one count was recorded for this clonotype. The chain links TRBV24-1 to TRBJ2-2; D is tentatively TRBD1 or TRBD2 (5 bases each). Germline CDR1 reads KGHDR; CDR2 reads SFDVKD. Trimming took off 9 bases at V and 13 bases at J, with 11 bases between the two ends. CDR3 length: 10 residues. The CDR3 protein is CATRGTGLFF. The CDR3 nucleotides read TGTGCCACCCGGGGAACAGGGCTGTTTTTT.

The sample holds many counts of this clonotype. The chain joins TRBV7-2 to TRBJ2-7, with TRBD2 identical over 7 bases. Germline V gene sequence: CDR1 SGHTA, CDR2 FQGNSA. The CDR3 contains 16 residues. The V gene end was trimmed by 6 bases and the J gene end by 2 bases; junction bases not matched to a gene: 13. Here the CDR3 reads CASSRNRGGGTYEQYF. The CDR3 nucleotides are TGTGCCAGCAGTCGCAACCGGGGCGGGGGTACCTACGAGCAGTACTTC.

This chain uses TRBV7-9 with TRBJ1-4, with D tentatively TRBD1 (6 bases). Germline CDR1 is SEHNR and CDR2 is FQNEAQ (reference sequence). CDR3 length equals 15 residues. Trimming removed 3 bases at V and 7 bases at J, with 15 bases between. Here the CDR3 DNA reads TGTGCCAGCAGCTTCGCGTCAGGGGCAGGTGAAAAACTGTTTTTT. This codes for CASSFASGAGEKLFF.

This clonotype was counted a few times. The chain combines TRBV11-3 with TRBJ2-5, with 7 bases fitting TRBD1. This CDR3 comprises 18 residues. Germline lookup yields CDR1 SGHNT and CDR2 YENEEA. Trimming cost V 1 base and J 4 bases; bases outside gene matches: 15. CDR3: CASSLVGSVTGLGETQYF. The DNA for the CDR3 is TGTGCCAGCAGCTTAGTCGGTTCCGTGACAGGGTTAGGAGAGACCCAGTACTTC.

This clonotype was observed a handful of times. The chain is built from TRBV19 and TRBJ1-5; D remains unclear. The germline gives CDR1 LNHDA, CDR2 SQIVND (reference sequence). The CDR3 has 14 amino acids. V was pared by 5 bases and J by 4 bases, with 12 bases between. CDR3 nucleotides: TGTGCCAGTAGTTGGCGGGAAGCGAATCAGCCCCAGCATTTT. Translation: CASSWREANQPQHF. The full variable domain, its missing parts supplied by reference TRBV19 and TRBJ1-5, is DGGITQSPKYLFRKEGQNVTLSCEQNLNHDAMYWYRQDPGQGLRLIYYSQIVNDFQKGDIAEGYSVSREKKESFPLTVTSAQKNPTAFYLCASSWREANQPQHFGDGTRLSIL.

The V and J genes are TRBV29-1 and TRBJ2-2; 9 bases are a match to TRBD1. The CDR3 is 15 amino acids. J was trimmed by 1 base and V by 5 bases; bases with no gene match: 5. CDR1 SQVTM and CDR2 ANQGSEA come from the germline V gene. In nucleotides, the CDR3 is TGCAGCGTTCCCTTGGGACAGGGGAACACCGGGGAGCTGTTTTTT. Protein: CSVPLGQGNTGELFF.